Below, 22 T cell receptor beta chains from the same sample are listed, as sequenced in a study of PD-L1 blockade in urothelial cancer. Sequenced by immunoSEQ multiplex PCR; TCRdb stores in-frame clones only, minus some. This sample has roughly 100,000 clones, with 70% to 90% found just once. The time point is: pretreatment peripheral blood. The specimen comprised PBMCs, sampled around atezolizumab (anti-PD-L1) treatment. These TCRs come from a woman aged 80 or older with urothelial cancer.

V gene TRBV28 combines with J gene TRBJ2-7; TRBD2 aligns across 7 bases. CDR1 is MDHEN and CDR2 is SYDVKM in the germline V gene. V lost 10 bases, J lost 8 bases, and 17 bases stayed unmatched. The CDR3 is made up of 14 amino acids. CDR3: CATRRLTAGRKQYF. The CDR3 DNA sequence: TGTGCCACCCGGAGGTTAACCGCCGGGAGGAAGCAGTACTTC.

The chain employs TRBV9 and TRBJ2-3; a weak D match, TRBD1 (8 bases). This CDR3 comprises 16 residues. Trimming stripped 1 base from V and 5 bases from J, with 17 bases between. In germline, CDR1 is SGDLS, CDR2 YYNGEE. The CDR3 bases are TGTGCCAGCAGCGTAACAGGGGGAGGGTATTTAGATACGCAGTATTTT. Residues: CASSVTGGGYLDTQYF.

The chain couples TRBV19 to TRBJ1-4; D perhaps matches TRBD1 (6 bases). Germline V lookup: CDR1 LNHDA, CDR2 SQIVND (reference sequence). CDR3 length equals 15 residues. V lost 5 bases, J lost 7 bases, and 17 bases lay in between. CDR3: CASSPTGRGSEKLFF. In nucleotides, the CDR3 is TGTGCCAGTAGTCCTACAGGGAGGGGGAGTGAAAAACTGTTTTTT.

The V call is TRBV7-8, the J call TRBJ2-7; D possibly corresponds to TRBD1 (6 bases). V was shortened by 4 bases and J by 5 bases, with 15 bases between the two germline ends. The CDR3 has 14 residues. CDR1 is SGHVS and CDR2 is FQNEAQ in the germline V gene. CDR3 coding DNA: TGTGCCAGCAGCTCGACCAGGGGAGTTGACGAGCAGTACTTC. Translated, it gives CASSSTRGVDEQYF.

The J gene is TRBJ2-1, the V gene TRBV7-2, with 8 bases identical to TRBD1. Per the germline V gene, CDR1 is SGHTA and CDR2 is FQGNSA. Losses at the gene ends were 4 bases for V and 4 bases for J; bases not matched to a gene: 6. The CDR3 extends over 15 amino acids. The CDR3 spells CASSSDRGRYNEQFF. The CDR3 DNA reads as TGTGCCAGCAGCTCTGACAGGGGCCGATACAATGAGCAGTTCTTC.

V and J are TRBV15 and TRBJ2-1, with TRBD1 as a possible D gene (6 bases). The length of the CDR3 is 16 residues. V lost 0 bases to trimming and J lost 2 bases, with 11 bases between them. In germline, CDR1 is LNHNV, CDR2 YYDKDF (reference sequence). The CDR3 loop reads CATSRDSGTPYNEQFF. CDR3 bases: TGTGCCACCAGCAGAGACTCCGGGACACCCTACAATGAGCAGTTCTTC.

This sequence joins TRBV7-9 and TRBJ2-5; 8 nucleotides align to TRBD2. The CDR3 totals 14 residues. V was pared by 3 bases and J by 4 bases, with 4 bases of the junction left unmatched. Germline CDR1 SEHNR, CDR2 FQNEAQ (reference sequence). The CDR3: CASSLAGGLETQYF. The CDR3 DNA is TGTGCCAGCAGCTTGGCGGGAGGTCTAGAGACCCAGTACTTC.

V and J are TRBV11-2 and TRBJ1-1, with TRBD1 as a possible D gene (6 bases). V lost 3 bases and J lost 7, with 15 bases in between. Germline lookup yields CDR1 SGHAT and CDR2 FQNNGV. This CDR3 has 14 amino acids. The CDR3 DNA follows: TGTGCCAGCAGCTTGGAATCGGGACACTTTGAAGCTTTCTTT. This translates into CASSLESGHFEAFF.

This CDR3 is CATSGYRVYYEQYF. CDR3 in DNA: TGTGCCACCAGCGGGTACAGGGTATACTACGAGCAGTACTTC. The V gene is TRBV15, the J gene TRBJ2-7; tentatively, D is TRBD1 (6 bases). CDR3 length equals 14 residues. Deletions cut 5 bases from V and 3 bases from J, with 14 bases between. CDR1 and CDR2 (germline): LNHNV, YYDKDF (reference sequence).

J is TRBJ1-1 and V is TRBV28; maybe TRBD1 (6 bases). The CDR3 covers 15 residues. Germline V CDR1 and CDR2: MDHEN, SYDVKM. V was shortened by 1 base and J by 5 bases, with 14 bases between the two germline ends. CDR3 in amino acids: CASSLSSTGPTEAFF. DNA of the CDR3: TGTGCCAGCAGTTTATCTTCAACAGGGCCAACTGAAGCTTTCTTT.

This clone was recorded a few times. The chain joins TRBV29-1 to TRBJ2-7; 9 bases fit TRBD1. Germline V gene lookup returns CDR1 SQVTM and CDR2 ANQGSEA. The CDR3 consists of 16 residues. V trimming: 1 base; J trimming: 1 base; junction bases outside the gene matches: 8. The CDR3 loop is CSVEGGWGQGSYEQYF. The CDR3 DNA reads as TGCAGCGTTGAAGGGGGTTGGGGACAGGGTTCCTACGAGCAGTACTTC.

This clone has only one observation. This chain uses TRBV30 with TRBJ2-7; 8 nucleotides line up with TRBD2. CDR1 and CDR2 (germline): GTSNPN, SVGIG (reference sequence). The CDR3 is 15 residues long. The junction had 12 bases not matched to a gene; V was cut back by 3 bases and J by 5 bases. This CDR3 is CAWSPGHGRVNEQYF. The CDR3 bases are TGTGCCTGGAGCCCCGGCCACGGGAGGGTAAACGAGCAGTACTTC.

The chain combines TRBV21-1 with TRBJ2-7; the table's D call of TRBD2 was not tested on the DNA. TRBV21-1 represents a pseudogene. The CDR3 sequence is 15 residues long. Here the CDR3 reads CASSKTSGRAYEQYF. The CDR3 DNA reads as TGTGCCAGCAGCAAAACGAGCGGGAGGGCCTACGAGCAGTACTTC.

This chain links TRBV6-6 with TRBJ1-5, with D possibly TRBD1 on 6 matching bases. V was cut by 3 bases and J by 3 bases, with 9 bases left in between. CDR1 and CDR2 from the germline V gene are MNHNY and SVGAGI (reference sequence). CDR3 size: 14 residues. The CDR3 reads CASSYDRNNQPQHF. CDR3 nucleotides: TGTGCCAGCAGTTATGACAGGAACAATCAGCCCCAGCATTTT.

This chain uses TRBV18 with TRBJ1-1; 9 bases fit TRBD1. Losses at the gene ends were 6 bases for V and 1 base for J; bases not matched to a gene: 3. The CDR3 runs to 14 residues. CDR1 and CDR2 (germline): KGHSH, LQKENI. The CDR3 is CASSQGQGNTEAFF. CDR3 in DNA: TGTGCCAGCTCCCAGGGACAGGGGAACACTGAAGCTTTCTTT.

The chain recombines TRBV29-1 with TRBJ2-7; 7 bases are shared with TRBD1. V dropped 3 bases and J dropped 7; count of bases not matched to a gene: 9. This CDR3 has 13 amino acids. Germline V gives CDR1 SQVTM, CDR2 ANQGSEA. The CDR3 coding sequence is TGCAGCGTTGAGAGGGACAGTCTGAAGGAGCAGTACTTC. This codes for CSVERDSLKEQYF.

DNA for the CDR3: TGCAGCGTTGACCGACCTAGCGGGAGTCTGTTCTTC. Translating gives CSVDRPSGSLFF. The chain has TRBV29-1 and TRBJ2-1; 10 bases map to TRBD2. Germline V gene data show CDR1 as SQVTM and CDR2 as ANQGSEA. This CDR3 contains 12 residues. V shed 3 bases, J shed 15 bases, and the junction held 8 bases outside the gene matches.

This rearrangement joins TRBV7-9 to TRBJ2-7; possible D gene TRBD2, 6 bases. This CDR3 has 14 residues. CDR1 is SEHNR, CDR2 FQNEAQ, per germline (reference sequence). The germline V and J ends were trimmed by 5 bases and 9 bases, with 20 bases remaining between them. The CDR3 here is CASSPHGGTRVQYF. The CDR3 DNA sequence: TGTGCCAGCAGCCCGCATGGCGGGACCAGAGTGCAGTACTTC.

Turning to this clone: One end of the junction is discordant with germline, which a read error may explain. J is TRBJ2-7 and V is TRBV20-1; possible D gene TRBD1, 7 bases. This CDR3 has 11 amino acids. The germline CDR1 and CDR2 sequences are DFQATT and SNEGSKA (reference sequence). CDR3 residues: CSARAGQGGHF. Written as DNA, the CDR3 is TGCAGTGCTAGAGCGGGCCAGGGGGGACACTTC.

This rearrangement joins TRBV4-1 to TRBJ1-4; a possible D gene is TRBD1 (6 bases). Looked up from germline, CDR1 is MGHRA and CDR2 is YSYEKL. This CDR3 spans 15 amino acids. V lost 4 bases to trimming and J lost 7 bases, with 16 bases between them. CDR3 in amino acids: CASSLGGAEAEKLFF. In DNA, the CDR3 is TGCGCCAGCAGCCTCGGGGGGGCCGAGGCTGAAAAACTGTTTTTT.

This chain uses TRBV18 with TRBJ2-2; 9 bases line up with TRBD2. Germline CDR1 KGHSH, CDR2 LQKENI. This CDR3 spans 17 amino acids. Trimming removed 3 bases from V and 1 base from J; junction bases left unmatched: 6. CDR3 coding DNA: TGTGCCAGCTCACCCGTTCTAGCGGGATTGAACACCGGGGAGCTGTTTTTT. This sequence encodes CASSPVLAGLNTGELFF.

The sample holds one count of this clone. This chain links TRBV7-3 with TRBJ1-1, with D perhaps TRBD1 (6 bases). The CDR3 spans 15 residues. V dropped 1 base and J dropped 5 bases, with 14 bases sitting between them. Per the germline V gene, CDR1 is SGHTA and CDR2 is FQGTGA. Here the CDR3 reads CASSLRAQRGTEAFF. CDR3 sequence (DNA): TGTGCCAGCAGCTTAAGGGCCCAGAGGGGGACTGAAGCTTTCTTT.